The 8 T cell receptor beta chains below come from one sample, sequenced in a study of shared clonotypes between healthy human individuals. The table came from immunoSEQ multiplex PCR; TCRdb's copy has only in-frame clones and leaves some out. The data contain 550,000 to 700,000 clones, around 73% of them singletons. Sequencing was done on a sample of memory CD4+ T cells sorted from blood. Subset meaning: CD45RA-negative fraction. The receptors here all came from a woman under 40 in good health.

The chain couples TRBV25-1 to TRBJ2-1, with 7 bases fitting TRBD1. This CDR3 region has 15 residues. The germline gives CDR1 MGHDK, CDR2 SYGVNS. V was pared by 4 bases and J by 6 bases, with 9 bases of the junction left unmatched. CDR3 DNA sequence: TGTGCCAGCAGTGCCAGACAGGGTAATGGCAATGAGCAGTTCTTC. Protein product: CASSARQGNGNEQFF.

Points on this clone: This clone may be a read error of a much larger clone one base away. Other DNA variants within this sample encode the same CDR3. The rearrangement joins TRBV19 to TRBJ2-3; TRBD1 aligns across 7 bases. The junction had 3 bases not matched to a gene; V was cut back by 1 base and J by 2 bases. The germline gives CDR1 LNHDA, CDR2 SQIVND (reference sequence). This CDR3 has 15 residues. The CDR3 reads CASSIGTGPTDTQYF. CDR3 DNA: TGTGCCAGTAGTATAGGGACAGGACCCACAGATACGCAGTATTTT. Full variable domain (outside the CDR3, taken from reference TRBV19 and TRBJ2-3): DGGITQSPKYLFRKEGQNVTLSCEQNLNHDAMYWYRQDPGQGLRLIYYSQIVNDFQKGDIAEGYSVSREKKESFPLTVTSAQKNPTAFYLCASSIGTGPTDTQYFGPGTRLTVL.

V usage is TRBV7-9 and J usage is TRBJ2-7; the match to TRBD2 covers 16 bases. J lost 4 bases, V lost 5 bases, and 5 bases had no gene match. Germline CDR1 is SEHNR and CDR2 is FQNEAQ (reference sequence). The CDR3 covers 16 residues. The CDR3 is CASSRGLAGGPYEQYF. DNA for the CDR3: TGTGCCAGCAGCCGGGGACTAGCGGGAGGGCCGTACGAGCAGTACTTC. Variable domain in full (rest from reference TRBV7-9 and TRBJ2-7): DTGVSQNPRHKITKRGQNVTFRCDPISEHNRLYWYRQTLGQGPEFLTYFQNEAQLEKSRLLSDRFSAERPKGSFSTLEIQRTEQGDSAMYLCASSRGLAGGPYEQYFGPGTRLTVT.

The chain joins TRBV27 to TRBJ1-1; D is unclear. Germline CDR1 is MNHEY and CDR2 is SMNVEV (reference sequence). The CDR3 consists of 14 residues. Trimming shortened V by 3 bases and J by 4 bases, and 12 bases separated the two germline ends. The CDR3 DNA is TGTGCCAGCAGTTTGGGCCGGTGGAGCACTGAAGCTTTCTTT. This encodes CASSLGRWSTEAFF.

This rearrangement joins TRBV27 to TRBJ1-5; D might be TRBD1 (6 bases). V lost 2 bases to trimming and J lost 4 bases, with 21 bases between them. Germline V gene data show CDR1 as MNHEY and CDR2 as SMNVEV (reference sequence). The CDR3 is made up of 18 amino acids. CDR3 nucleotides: TGTGCCAGCAGTTTAGAGCCTTTTGTCAGGGGAGGAAATCAGCCCCAGCATTTT. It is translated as CASSLEPFVRGGNQPQHF.

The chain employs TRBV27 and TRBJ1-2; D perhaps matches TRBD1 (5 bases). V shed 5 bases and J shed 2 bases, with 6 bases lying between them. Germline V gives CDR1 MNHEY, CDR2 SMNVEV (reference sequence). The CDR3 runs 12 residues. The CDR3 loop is CASSAGNYGYTF. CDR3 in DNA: TGTGCCAGCAGTGCAGGGAACTATGGCTACACCTTC.

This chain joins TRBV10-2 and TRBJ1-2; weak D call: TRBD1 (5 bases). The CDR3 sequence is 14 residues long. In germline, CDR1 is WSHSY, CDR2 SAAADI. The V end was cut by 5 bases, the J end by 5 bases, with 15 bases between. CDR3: CASSTMTANYGYTF. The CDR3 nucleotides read TGCGCCAGCAGTACCATGACAGCGAATTATGGCTACACCTTC.

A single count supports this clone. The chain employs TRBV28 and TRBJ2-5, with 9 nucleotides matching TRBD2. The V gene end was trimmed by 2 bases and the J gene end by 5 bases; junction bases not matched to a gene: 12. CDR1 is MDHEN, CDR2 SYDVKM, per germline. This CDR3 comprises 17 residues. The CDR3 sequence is CASSLRPSGARLETQYF. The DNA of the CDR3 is TGTGCCAGCAGTTTACGTCCTAGCGGGGCCCGTTTGGAGACCCAGTACTTC.